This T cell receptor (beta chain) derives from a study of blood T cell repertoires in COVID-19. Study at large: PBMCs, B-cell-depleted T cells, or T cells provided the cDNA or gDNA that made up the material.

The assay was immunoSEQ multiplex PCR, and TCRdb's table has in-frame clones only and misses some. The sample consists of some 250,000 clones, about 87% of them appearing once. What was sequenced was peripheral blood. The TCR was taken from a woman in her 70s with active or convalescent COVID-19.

The CDR3 nucleotides are TGCAGTGCTAGTCCCAGAGAGGCCTTCTACGAGCAGTACTTC. Translation: CSASPREAFYEQYF. V and J are TRBV20-1 and TRBJ2-7; no definite D call. Trimming took 3 bases from V and 3 from J, leaving 15 bases between them. Germline-derived CDR1 and CDR2 are DFQATT and SNEGSKA (reference sequence). CDR3 length equals 14 residues.